These 24 T cell receptor beta chains came from one sample sequenced in a study of T cell responses to AZD1222 COVID-19 vaccine. Sequenced by immunoSEQ multiplex PCR; TCRdb stores in-frame clones only, minus some. The sample shows some 36,000 clones, around 90% of them seen only once. The sample in question was peripheral blood, obtained on day 0 of AZD1222 vaccination. These receptors all stem from an adult in good health.

The J gene is TRBJ2-2, the V gene TRBV7-9; perhaps TRBD2 as D (5 bases). CDR1 is SEHNR and CDR2 is FQNEAQ in the germline V gene (reference sequence). This CDR3 has 13 residues. The germline V and J ends were trimmed by 2 bases and 6 bases, with 7 bases remaining between them. CDR3 loop: CASSLLGAGELFF. CDR3 DNA sequence: TGTGCCAGCAGCTTATTGGGAGCCGGGGAGCTGTTTTTT.

The V and J genes are TRBV6-1 and TRBJ2-7; D uncertain. V lost 1 base and J 3 bases, leaving 7 bases between the germline ends. Germline CDR1 and CDR2: MNHNS and SASEGT. The CDR3 has 13 amino acids. The CDR3: CASSEDGSYEQYF. In nucleotides, the CDR3 is TGTGCCAGCAGTGAAGACGGCAGCTACGAGCAGTACTTC.

The table lists this clone with a count of one. The chain combines TRBV24-1 with TRBJ2-1, with 11 bases aligning to TRBD1. With 4 bases clipped from V and 6 bases from J, the junction kept 7 bases outside the gene matches. The germline V gene has CDR1 KGHDR and CDR2 SFDVKD. The CDR3 has 16 residues. CDR3 nucleotide sequence: TGTGCCACCAGTGACCTCCGGGACAGGGGGTGCAATGAGCAGTTCTTC. Translated: CATSDLRDRGCNEQFF.

This clone showed up just once. The J gene is TRBJ1-2, the V gene TRBV27; 7 bases map to TRBD1. Germline V gene lookup returns CDR1 MNHEY and CDR2 SMNVEV (reference sequence). With V trimmed by 0 bases and J by 4 bases, 5 bases remained unmatched. The CDR3 has 15 residues. CDR3 coding DNA: TGTGCCAGCAGTTTATCGAGGACAGGTCCCTATGGCTACACCTTC. This sequence encodes CASSLSRTGPYGYTF.

The chain links TRBV12-5 to TRBJ2-5; 9 bases agree with TRBD1. The CDR3 sequence is 13 residues long. V was pared by 6 bases and J by 5 bases, with 4 bases of the junction left unmatched. Germline CDR1 is LGHNT and CDR2 is FRNRAP. Here the CDR3 DNA reads TGTGCTAGTGGCCGGGACAGGGTGGAGACCCAGTACTTC. Protein: CASGRDRVETQYF.

This chain links TRBV6-5 with TRBJ2-5; tentatively, D is TRBD1 (5 bases). Between the trimmed V and J ends, which lost 0 bases and 3 bases, there was a span of 8 bases. The CDR3 has 14 amino acids. CDR1 and CDR2 from the germline V gene are MNHEY and SVGAGI. CDR3 protein: CASSYSGREETQYF. The CDR3 region has the DNA TGTGCCAGCAGTTACTCGGGCAGGGAAGAGACCCAGTACTTC.

A word on this clone: Other DNA sequences of this sample code for an identical CDR3. This chain links TRBV9 with TRBJ1-5; D gene unclear. The CDR3 is made up of 13 amino acids. V was shortened by 0 bases and J by 1 base, with 2 bases between the two germline ends. The germline V gene encodes CDR1 SGDLS and CDR2 YYNGEE. Written as DNA, the CDR3 is TGTGCCAGCAGCGTAGGAAGCAATCAGCCCCAGCATTTT. Translated, it gives CASSVGSNQPQHF.

This sequence joins TRBV11-3 and TRBJ2-1; 10 bases match TRBD2. The CDR3 spans 18 residues. The trim removed 3 bases at V and 2 bases at J, leaving 10 bases unmatched. The germline gives CDR1 SGHNT, CDR2 YENEEA. The CDR3 sequence: CASSLGSLAGAAYNEQFF. The DNA for the CDR3 is TGTGCCAGCAGCTTGGGGTCCCTAGCGGGGGCAGCCTACAATGAGCAGTTCTTC.

The chain employs TRBV24-1 and TRBJ2-7; D is unclear. Between the trimmed V and J ends, which lost 9 bases and 6 bases, there was a span of 17 bases. The CDR3 extends over 13 amino acids. From germline, CDR1 is KGHDR and CDR2 SFDVKD. Here the CDR3 reads CATQVGPGGEQYF. The CDR3 DNA reads TGTGCCACCCAGGTTGGGCCGGGTGGCGAGCAGTACTTC.

The V gene is TRBV7-8, the J gene TRBJ2-2, with 9 bases identical to TRBD1. The CDR3 extends over 15 amino acids. CDR1 is SGHVS, CDR2 FQNEAQ, per germline. V lost 4 bases to trimming and J lost 6 bases; unmatched junction nucleotides: 6. CDR3 in amino acids: CASSWGYRGPGELFF. In DNA, the CDR3 is TGTGCCAGCAGCTGGGGGTACAGGGGGCCCGGGGAGCTGTTTTTT.

The chain recombines TRBV4-1 with TRBJ2-7, with TRBD1 matching 9 bases. V gave up 4 bases and J gave up 6 bases; unmatched junction bases: 13. CDR1 is MGHRA and CDR2 is YSYEKL in the germline V gene. The CDR3 covers 16 residues. As DNA, the CDR3 is TGCGCCAGCAGCCGAGCCGGACAGGGGAAGGTCTCCGAGCAGTACTTC. Protein product: CASSRAGQGKVSEQYF.

The chain couples TRBV6-2 or TRBV6-3 to TRBJ1-4; D unresolved. Trimming shortened V by 6 bases and J by 4 bases, and 9 bases separated the two germline ends. The CDR3 runs 13 residues. Germline lookup yields CDR1 MNHEY and CDR2 SVGEGT. CDR3 DNA: TGTGCCAGCAGCGGGGTTATTAATGAAAAACTGTTTTTT. It yields the protein CASSGVINEKLFF.

This sequence joins TRBV5-1 and TRBJ2-3, with TRBD2 matching 7 bases. With 6 bases clipped from V and 4 bases from J, the junction kept 8 bases outside the gene matches. This CDR3 comprises 14 residues. Germline V gene lookup returns CDR1 SGHRS and CDR2 YFSETQ. This CDR3 reads CASNREGGPDTQYF. CDR3 in DNA: TGCGCCAGCAATAGGGAGGGCGGCCCAGATACGCAGTATTTT.

The chain is built from TRBV7-9 and TRBJ1-2; no firm D call. V was shortened by 2 bases and J by 2 bases, with 12 bases between the two germline ends. The germline gives CDR1 SEHNR, CDR2 FQNEAQ (reference sequence). This CDR3 region has 15 residues. CDR3 nucleotide sequence: TGTGCCAGCAGCTTATCAGCCTACACGAACTATGGCTACACCTTC. Its translation is CASSLSAYTNYGYTF. The full variable domain, in which reference TRBV7-9 and TRBJ1-2 provide the parts outside the CDR3, is DTGVSQNPRHKITKRGQNVTFRCDPISEHNRLYWYRQTLGQGPEFLTYFQNEAQLEKSRLLSDRFSAERPKGSFSTLEIQRTEQGDSAMYLCASSLSAYTNYGYTFGSGTRLTVV.

The V and J genes are TRBV6-2 or TRBV6-3 and TRBJ2-7; D not resolved. This CDR3 region has 12 residues. Per germline, CDR1 MNHEY and CDR2 SVGEGT. Trimming cost V 5 bases and J 6 bases, with 11 bases left between them. The CDR3 sequence: CASSMNLGEQYF. CDR3 coding DNA: TGTGCCAGCAGTATGAACCTAGGCGAGCAGTACTTC.

The chain uses TRBV6-5 and TRBJ2-3; 8 bases are shared with TRBD2. This CDR3 spans 13 amino acids. J was trimmed by 1 base and V by 6 bases; bases with no gene match: 0. Germline V gives CDR1 MNHEY, CDR2 SVGAGI. CDR3 loop: CASRTSGTDTQYF. CDR3 nucleotide sequence: TGTGCCAGCAGGACTAGCGGCACAGATACGCAGTATTTT.

The rearrangement uses TRBV5-1 and TRBJ2-6, with 12 nucleotides matching TRBD1. Germline V gene lookup returns CDR1 SGHRS and CDR2 YFSETQ. With 5 bases clipped from V and 3 bases from J, the junction kept 12 bases outside the gene matches. The CDR3 totals 19 residues. CDR3 nucleotides: TGCGCCAGCAGTCGTTTGGGGACAGGGGGCCTCGGTGGGGCCAACGTCCTGACTTTC. It codes for CASSRLGTGGLGGANVLTF. The full variable domain, with the rest looked up from reference TRBV5-1 and TRBJ2-6, is KAGVTQTPRYLIKTRGQQVTLSCSPISGHRSVSWYQQTPGQGLQFLFEYFSETQRNKGNFPGRFSGRQFSNSRSEMNVSTLELGDSALYLCASSRLGTGGLGGANVLTFGAGSRLTVL.

The rearrangement joins TRBV11-2 to TRBJ2-1; D ambiguous. CDR1 is SGHAT, CDR2 FQNNGV, per germline. The CDR3 is made up of 13 amino acids. V lost 0 bases and J lost 2, with 2 bases in between. CDR3 coding DNA: TGTGCCAGCAGCTTAGACGCCTACAATGAGCAGTTCTTC. Translating gives CASSLDAYNEQFF.

V is TRBV19 and J is TRBJ1-4, with TRBD1 matching over 8 bases. Looked up from germline, CDR1 is LNHDA and CDR2 is SQIVND (reference sequence). V lost 6 bases, J lost 4 bases, and 7 bases stayed unmatched. This CDR3 comprises 15 residues. The CDR3 nucleotides are TGTGCCAGTAGGGCCACGGACAGGGTTAATGAAAAACTGTTTTTT. Encoded protein: CASRATDRVNEKLFF.

This chain links TRBV6-5 with TRBJ1-2; possible D gene TRBD1, 5 bases. The CDR3 has 11 residues. V dropped 4 bases and J dropped 6 bases, with 6 bases sitting between them. The germline CDR1 and CDR2 sequences are MNHEY and SVGAGI. In nucleotides, the CDR3 is TGTGCCAGCAGTTGGGGGGATGGCTACACCTTC. This encodes CASSWGDGYTF.

In nucleotides, the CDR3 is TGTGCCAGCAGCCGGAGACTAGCGGGAAACAATGAGCAGTTCTTC. Protein: CASSRRLAGNNEQFF. The J gene is TRBJ2-1, the V gene TRBV14, with TRBD2 matching 11 bases. Germline V gene data show CDR1 as SGHDN and CDR2 as FVKESK. CDR3 length equals 15 residues. V was clipped by 4 bases and J by 5 bases; unmatched bases: 4.

The rearrangement uses TRBV7-9 and TRBJ2-5, with 8 bases lining up with TRBD2. Looked up from germline, CDR1 is SEHNR and CDR2 is FQNEAQ (reference sequence). Trimming removed 2 bases from V and 3 bases from J; junction bases left unmatched: 5. There are 15 residues in the CDR3. CDR3 coding DNA: TGTGCCAGCAGCTTACGAAAGCGGGAGAAAGAGACCCAGTACTTC. Translated, it gives CASSLRKREKETQYF.

The rearrangement links TRBV15 to TRBJ1-4; D remains ambiguous. Germline CDR1 is LNHNV and CDR2 is YYDKDF (reference sequence). The CDR3 runs to 13 residues. V was pared by 0 bases and J by 7 bases, with 6 bases between. Here the CDR3 DNA reads TGTGCCACCAGCAGAGATCCAGGTGAAAAACTGTTTTTT. Protein product: CATSRDPGEKLFF.

The chain joins TRBV28 to TRBJ1-4; perhaps TRBD1 as D (6 bases). CDR1 MDHEN and CDR2 SYDVKM come from the germline V gene. Deletions cut 8 bases from V and 1 base from J, with 17 bases between. The CDR3 has 16 residues. CDR3 protein: CASASPQGGTNEKLFF. The DNA for the CDR3 is TGTGCCAGCGCATCCCCACAGGGAGGAACTAATGAAAAACTGTTTTTT.